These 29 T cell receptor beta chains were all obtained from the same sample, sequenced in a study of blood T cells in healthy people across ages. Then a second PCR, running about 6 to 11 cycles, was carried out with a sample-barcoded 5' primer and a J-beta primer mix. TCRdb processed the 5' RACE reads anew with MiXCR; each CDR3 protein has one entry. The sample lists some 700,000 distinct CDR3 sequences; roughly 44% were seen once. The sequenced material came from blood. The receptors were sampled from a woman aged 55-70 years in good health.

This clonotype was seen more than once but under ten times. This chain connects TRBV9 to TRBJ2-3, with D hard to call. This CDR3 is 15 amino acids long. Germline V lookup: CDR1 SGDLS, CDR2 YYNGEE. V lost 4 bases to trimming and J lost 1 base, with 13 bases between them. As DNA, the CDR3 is TGTGCCAGCAGCCCCGTAAGCGACCGCACAGATACGCAGTATTTT. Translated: CASSPVSDRTDTQYF.

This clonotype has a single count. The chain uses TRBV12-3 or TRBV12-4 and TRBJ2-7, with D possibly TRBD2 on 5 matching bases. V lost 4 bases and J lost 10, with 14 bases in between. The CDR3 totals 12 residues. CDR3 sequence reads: CASSSRVGIQYF. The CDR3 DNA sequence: TGTGCCAGCAGTTCGAGGGTCGGTATCCAGTACTTC.

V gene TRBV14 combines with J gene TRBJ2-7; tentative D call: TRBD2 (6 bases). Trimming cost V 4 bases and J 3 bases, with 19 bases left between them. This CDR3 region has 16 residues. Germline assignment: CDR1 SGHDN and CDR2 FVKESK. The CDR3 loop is CASSRTPGLLNYEQYF. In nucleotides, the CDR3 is TGTGCCAGCAGCCGGACGCCGGGACTTTTAAACTACGAGCAGTACTTC.

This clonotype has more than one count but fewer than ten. The CDR3 sequence: CASSQNLGGAADTQYF. The CDR3 DNA reads TGTGCCAGCAGCCAAAACCTCGGGGGGGCAGCAGATACGCAGTATTTT. The chain has TRBV3-1 and TRBJ2-3; 8 bases align to TRBD2. Per the germline V gene, CDR1 is LGHDT and CDR2 is YNNKEL (reference sequence). This CDR3 has 16 residues. The trim removed 2 bases at V and 4 bases at J, leaving 8 bases unmatched.

The CDR3 sequence: CSVEGQIPETQYF. DNA of the CDR3: TGCAGCGTTGAAGGGCAGATACCAGAGACCCAGTACTTC. The V gene is TRBV29-1, the J gene TRBJ2-4; D is unclear. The end of the DNA fits TRBJ2-5 better, so the J call may be wrong. The CDR3 covers 13 residues. The germline V gene encodes CDR1 SQVTM and CDR2 ANQGSEA.

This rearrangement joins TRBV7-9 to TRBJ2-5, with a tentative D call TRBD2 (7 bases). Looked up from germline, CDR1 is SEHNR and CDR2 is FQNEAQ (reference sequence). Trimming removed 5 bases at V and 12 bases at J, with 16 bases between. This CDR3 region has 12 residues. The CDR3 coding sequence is TGTGCCAGCAGCCCGAGGGGGGGAGTGGAGTACTTC. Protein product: CASSPRGGVEYF.

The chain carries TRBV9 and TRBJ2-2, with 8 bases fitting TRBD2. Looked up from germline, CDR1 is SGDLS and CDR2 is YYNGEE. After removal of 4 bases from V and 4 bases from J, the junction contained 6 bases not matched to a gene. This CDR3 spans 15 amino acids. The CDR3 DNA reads TGTGCCAGCAGCCCGGGGGGGAGTTTCACCGGGGAGCTGTTTTTT. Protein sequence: CASSPGGSFTGELFF.

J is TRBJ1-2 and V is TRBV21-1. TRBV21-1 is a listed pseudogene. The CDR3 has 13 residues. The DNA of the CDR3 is TGTGCCAGCAGCAAAGTGCTGAGGGATGGCTACACCTTC. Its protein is CASSKVLRDGYTF.

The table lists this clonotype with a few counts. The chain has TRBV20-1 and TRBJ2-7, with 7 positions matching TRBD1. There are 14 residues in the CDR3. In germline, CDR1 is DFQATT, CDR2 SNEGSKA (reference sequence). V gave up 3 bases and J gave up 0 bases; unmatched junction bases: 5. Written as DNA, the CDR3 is TGCAGTGCTAGGTGGACAGGTTTCTCCTACGAGCAGTACTTC. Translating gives CSARWTGFSYEQYF.

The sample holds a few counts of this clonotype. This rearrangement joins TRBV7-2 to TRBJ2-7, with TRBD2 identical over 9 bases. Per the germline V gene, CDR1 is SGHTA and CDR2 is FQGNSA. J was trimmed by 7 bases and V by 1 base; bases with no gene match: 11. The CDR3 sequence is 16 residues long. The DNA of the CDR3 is TGTGCCAGCAGCTTAGATGTGCTAGCGGGATCTCGGGAGCAGTACTTC. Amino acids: CASSLDVLAGSREQYF.

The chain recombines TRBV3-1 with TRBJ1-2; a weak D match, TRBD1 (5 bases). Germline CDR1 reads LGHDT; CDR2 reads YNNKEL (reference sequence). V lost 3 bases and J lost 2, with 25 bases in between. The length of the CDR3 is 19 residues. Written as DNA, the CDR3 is TGTGCCAGCAGCCATTTCCCCCCCGAGATGACAGACCACAACTATGGCTACACCTTC. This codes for CASSHFPPEMTDHNYGYTF.

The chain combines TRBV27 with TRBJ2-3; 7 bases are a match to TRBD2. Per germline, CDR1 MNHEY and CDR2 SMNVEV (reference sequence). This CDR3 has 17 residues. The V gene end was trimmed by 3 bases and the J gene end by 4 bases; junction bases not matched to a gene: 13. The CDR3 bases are TGTGCCAGCAGTTTGCTCGGGGTTGCGGGGGAGGCAGATACGCAGTATTTT. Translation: CASSLLGVAGEADTQYF.

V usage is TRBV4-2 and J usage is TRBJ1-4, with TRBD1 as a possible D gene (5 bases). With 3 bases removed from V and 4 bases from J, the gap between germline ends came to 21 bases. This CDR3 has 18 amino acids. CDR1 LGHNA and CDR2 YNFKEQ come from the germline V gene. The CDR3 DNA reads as TGTGCCAGCAGCCAGAACCCATCGCCTGGGGCAATTAATGAAAAACTGTTTTTT. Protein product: CASSQNPSPGAINEKLFF.

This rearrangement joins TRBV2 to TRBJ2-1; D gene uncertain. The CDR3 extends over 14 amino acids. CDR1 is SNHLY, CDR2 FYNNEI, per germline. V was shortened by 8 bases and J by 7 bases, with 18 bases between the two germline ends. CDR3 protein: CASYEIQYGNEQFF. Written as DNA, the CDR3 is TGTGCCAGCTACGAAATTCAGTATGGGAATGAGCAGTTCTTC.

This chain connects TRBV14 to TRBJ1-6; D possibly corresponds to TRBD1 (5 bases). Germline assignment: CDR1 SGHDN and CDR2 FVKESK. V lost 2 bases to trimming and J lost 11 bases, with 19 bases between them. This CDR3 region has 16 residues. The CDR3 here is CASSQKNLAGRAPLHF. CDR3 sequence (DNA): TGTGCCAGCAGCCAAAAGAACCTGGCAGGGCGTGCACCCCTCCACTTT.

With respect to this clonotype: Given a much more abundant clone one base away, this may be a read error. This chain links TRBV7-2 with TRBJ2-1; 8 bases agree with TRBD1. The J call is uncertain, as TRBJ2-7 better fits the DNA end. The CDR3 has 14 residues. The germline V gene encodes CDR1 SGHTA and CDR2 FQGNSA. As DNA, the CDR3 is TGTGCCAGCAGGTCGGGACAGGTTTACAATGAGCAGTACTTC. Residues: CASRSGQVYNEQYF.

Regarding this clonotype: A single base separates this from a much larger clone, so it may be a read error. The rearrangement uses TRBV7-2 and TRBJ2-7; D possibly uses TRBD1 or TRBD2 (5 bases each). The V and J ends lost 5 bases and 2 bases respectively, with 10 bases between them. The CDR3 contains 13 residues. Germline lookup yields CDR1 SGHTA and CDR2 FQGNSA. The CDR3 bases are TGTACCAGCAGCCCCCGGGGCCCCTACGAGCAGTACTTC. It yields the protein CTSSPRGPYEQYF.

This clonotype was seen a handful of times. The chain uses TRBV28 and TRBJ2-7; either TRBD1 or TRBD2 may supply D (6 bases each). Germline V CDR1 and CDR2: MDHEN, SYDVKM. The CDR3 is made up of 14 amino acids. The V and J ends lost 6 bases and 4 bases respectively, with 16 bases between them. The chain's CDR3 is CASSPGGGLYEQYF. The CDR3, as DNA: TGTGCCAGCAGCCCAGGTGGGGGGCTTTACGAGCAGTACTTC.

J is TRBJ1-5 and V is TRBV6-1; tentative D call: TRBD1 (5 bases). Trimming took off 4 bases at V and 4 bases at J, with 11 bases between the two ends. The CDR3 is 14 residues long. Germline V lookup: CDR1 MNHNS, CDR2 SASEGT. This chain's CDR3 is CASSANRRNQPQHF. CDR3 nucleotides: TGTGCCAGCAGTGCAAACAGGAGGAATCAGCCCCAGCATTTT.

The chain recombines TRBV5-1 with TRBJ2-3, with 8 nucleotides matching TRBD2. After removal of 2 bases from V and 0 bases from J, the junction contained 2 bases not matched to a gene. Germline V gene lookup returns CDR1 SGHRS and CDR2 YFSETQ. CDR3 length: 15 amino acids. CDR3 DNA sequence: TGCGCCAGCAGCTTAGCGGGGGAAAGCACAGATACGCAGTATTTT. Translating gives CASSLAGESTDTQYF.

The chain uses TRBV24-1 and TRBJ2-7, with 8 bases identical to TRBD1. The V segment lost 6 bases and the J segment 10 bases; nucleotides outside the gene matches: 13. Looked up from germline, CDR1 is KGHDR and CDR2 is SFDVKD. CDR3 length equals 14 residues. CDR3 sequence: CATSPQDRVNEQYF. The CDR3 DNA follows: TGTGCCACCAGTCCTCAGGACAGGGTGAATGAACAGTACTTC.

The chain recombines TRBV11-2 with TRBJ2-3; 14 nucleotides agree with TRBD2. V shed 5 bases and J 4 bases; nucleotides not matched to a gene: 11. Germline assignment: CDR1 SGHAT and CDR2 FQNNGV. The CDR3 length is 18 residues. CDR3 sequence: CASSPLGRLAGGADTQYF. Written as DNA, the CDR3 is TGTGCCAGCAGCCCCCTAGGACGACTAGCGGGAGGGGCAGATACGCAGTATTTT.

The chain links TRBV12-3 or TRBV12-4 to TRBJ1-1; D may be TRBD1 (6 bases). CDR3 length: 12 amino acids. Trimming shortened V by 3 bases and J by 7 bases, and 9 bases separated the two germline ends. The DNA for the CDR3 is TGTGCCAGCAGTTTGGAGGGGGGTGAAGCTTTCTTT. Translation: CASSLEGGEAFF.

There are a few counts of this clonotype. CDR3 sequence reads: CASSQTSGGIGETQYF. CDR3 sequence (DNA): TGTGCCAGCAGCCAAACTAGCGGGGGGATCGGGGAGACCCAGTACTTC. The chain is built from TRBV5-4 and TRBJ2-5, with TRBD2 matching over 12 bases. Germline lookup yields CDR1 SGHNT and CDR2 YYREEE (reference sequence). J gave up 5 bases and V 4 bases, and 9 bases lay outside the gene matches. The CDR3 runs 16 residues.

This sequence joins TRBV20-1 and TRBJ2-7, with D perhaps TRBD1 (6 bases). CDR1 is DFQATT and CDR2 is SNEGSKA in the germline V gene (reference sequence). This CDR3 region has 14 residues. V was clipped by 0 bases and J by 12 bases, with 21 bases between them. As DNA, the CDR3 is TGCAGTGCTAGAGATGGTCCGGGGACATCGGCGTCGTACTTC. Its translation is CSARDGPGTSASYF.

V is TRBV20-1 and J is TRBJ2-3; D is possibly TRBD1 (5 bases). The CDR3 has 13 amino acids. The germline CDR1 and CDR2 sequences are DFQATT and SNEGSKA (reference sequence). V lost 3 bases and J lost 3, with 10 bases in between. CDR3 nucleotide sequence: TGCAGTGCTAGCTTAGACAGTACAGATACGCAGTATTTT. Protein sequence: CSASLDSTDTQYF.

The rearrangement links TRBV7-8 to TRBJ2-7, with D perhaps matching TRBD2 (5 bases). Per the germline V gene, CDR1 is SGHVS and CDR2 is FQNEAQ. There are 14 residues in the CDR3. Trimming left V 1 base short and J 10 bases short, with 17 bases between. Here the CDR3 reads CASSLGRHSGPQYF. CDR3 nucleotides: TGTGCCAGCAGCTTAGGTCGTCACAGCGGTCCCCAGTACTTC.

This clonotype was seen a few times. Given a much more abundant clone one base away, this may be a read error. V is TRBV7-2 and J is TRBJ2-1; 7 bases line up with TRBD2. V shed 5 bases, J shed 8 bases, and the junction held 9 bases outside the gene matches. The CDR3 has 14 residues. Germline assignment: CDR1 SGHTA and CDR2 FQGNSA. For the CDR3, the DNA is TGTGCCAGCAGCCAAGCGGGGAAGGGGTATGAGCAGTTCTTC. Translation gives CASSQAGKGYEQFF.

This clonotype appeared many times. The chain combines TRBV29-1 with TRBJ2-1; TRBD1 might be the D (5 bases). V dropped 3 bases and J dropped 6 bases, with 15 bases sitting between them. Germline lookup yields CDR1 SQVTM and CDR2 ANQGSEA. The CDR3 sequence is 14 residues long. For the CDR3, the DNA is TGCAGCGTTGAGGCGTCGGCAGGGTCCAATGAGCAGTTCTTC. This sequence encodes CSVEASAGSNEQFF.